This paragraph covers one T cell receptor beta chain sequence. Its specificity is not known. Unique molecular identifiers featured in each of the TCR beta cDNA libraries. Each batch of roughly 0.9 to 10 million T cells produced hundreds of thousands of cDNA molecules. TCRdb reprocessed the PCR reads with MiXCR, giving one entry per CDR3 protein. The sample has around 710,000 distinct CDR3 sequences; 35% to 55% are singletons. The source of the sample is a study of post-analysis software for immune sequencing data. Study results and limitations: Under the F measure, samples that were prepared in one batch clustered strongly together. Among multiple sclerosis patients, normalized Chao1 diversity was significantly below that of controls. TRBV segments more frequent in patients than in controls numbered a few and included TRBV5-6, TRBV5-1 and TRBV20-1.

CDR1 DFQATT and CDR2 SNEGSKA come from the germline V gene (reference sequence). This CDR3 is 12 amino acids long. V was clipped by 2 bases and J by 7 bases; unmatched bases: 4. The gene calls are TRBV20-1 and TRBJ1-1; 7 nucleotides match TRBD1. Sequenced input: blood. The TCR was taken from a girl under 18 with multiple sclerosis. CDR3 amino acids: CSARRDSFEAFF. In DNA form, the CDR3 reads TGCAGTGCTAGAAGGGACAGCTTTGAAGCTTTCTTT.